These 25 T cell receptor beta chains originate from one sample sequenced in a study of CD8 T cells in ankylosing spondylitis. TCRdb re-called the 5' RACE reads with MiXCR, one entry per CDR3 protein. The sample has 150,000 to 200,000 distinct CDR3 sequences, around 8.9% seen once. Sequenced material: blood, either unsorted or a sorted T cell fraction (not recorded which). All receptors come from a female donor with ankylosing spondylitis or in good health (not recorded which).

There are many counts of this clonotype. The V call is TRBV14, the J call TRBJ1-1, with D uncertain. V was trimmed by 1 base and J by 4 bases, leaving 10 bases between them. Germline-derived CDR1 and CDR2 are SGHDN and FVKESK. The CDR3 has 14 residues. CDR3 DNA sequence: TGTGCCAGCAGCCAAGTGGGAAAAGGCACTGAAGCTTTCTTT. It yields the protein CASSQVGKGTEAFF.

The chain couples TRBV4-1 to TRBJ2-4, with D unresolved. Germline V gene lookup returns CDR1 MGHRA and CDR2 YSYEKL. The ends were cut back, 4 bases at V and 0 bases at J, with 7 bases in the middle. The CDR3 is 14 residues long. CDR3 region: CASSPTRAKNIQYF. The CDR3 region has the DNA TGCGCCAGCAGCCCGACCAGAGCCAAAAACATTCAGTACTTC.

J is TRBJ1-2 and V is TRBV7-9; D possibly corresponds to TRBD1 (6 bases). Looked up from germline, CDR1 is SEHNR and CDR2 is FQNEAQ (reference sequence). With 1 base removed from V and 6 bases from J, the gap between germline ends came to 18 bases. The CDR3 has 16 residues. For the CDR3, the DNA is TGTGCCAGCAGCTTAGGGGGGGGGACCAGGGGCGATGGCTACACCTTC. It encodes CASSLGGGTRGDGYTF.

This clonotype was seen a handful of times. The chain is built from TRBV5-6 and TRBJ2-1, with TRBD1 matching 8 bases. CDR1 is SGHDT, CDR2 YYEEEE, per germline. The CDR3 is 12 residues long. J gave up 9 bases and V 9 bases, and 8 bases lay outside the gene matches. The CDR3 region has the DNA TGTGCCATCACGGACAGGGCGGGTGAGCAGTTCTTC. Amino acids: CAITDRAGEQFF.

There are many counts of this clonotype. CDR3 region: CASTLRAGGPIITDTQYF. The CDR3 DNA reads as TGTGCCAGCACCCTTCGAGCGGGAGGGCCAATAATCACAGATACGCAGTATTTT. The genes are TRBV11-2 and TRBJ2-3, with TRBD2 matching over 10 bases. The V gene's germline CDR1 is SGHAT and CDR2 FQNNGV. This CDR3 region has 18 residues. The V gene end was trimmed by 7 bases and the J gene end by 2 bases; junction bases not matched to a gene: 15. Together with reference TRBV11-2 and TRBJ2-3, the CDR3 gives the full variable domain: EAGVAQSPRYKIIEKRQSVAFWCNPISGHATLYWYQQILGQGPKLLIQFQNNGVVDDSQLPKDRFSAERLKGVDSTLKIQPAKLEDSAVYLCASTLRAGGPIITDTQYFGPGTRLTVL.

This clonotype appeared many times. The chain has TRBV27 and TRBJ2-1, with 12 bases lining up with TRBD2. The CDR3 is 17 residues long. V lost 2 bases, J lost 7 bases, and 9 bases stayed unmatched. Germline values: CDR1 MNHEY, CDR2 SMNVEV (reference sequence). This CDR3 is CASSLRASGRGRNEQFF. In nucleotides, the CDR3 is TGTGCCAGCAGTTTAAGGGCTAGCGGGAGGGGTAGGAATGAGCAGTTCTTC.

This chain connects TRBV5-5 to TRBJ2-6, with TRBD2 matching 8 bases. This CDR3 contains 17 residues. With V trimmed by 4 bases and J by 4 bases, 10 bases remained unmatched. Germline V gene lookup returns CDR1 SGHKS and CDR2 YYEKEE (reference sequence). The CDR3: CASSGGLAVVGANVLTF. The CDR3 nucleotides are TGTGCCAGCAGCGGTGGACTAGCTGTCGTAGGGGCCAACGTCCTGACTTTC.

This clonotype occurred a few times. One junction end disagrees with the germline gene, perhaps due to a read error. The rearrangement links TRBV7-7 to TRBJ2-6, with TRBD2 identical over 8 bases. Per germline, CDR1 SSHAT and CDR2 FNYEAQ (reference sequence). The CDR3 length is 17 residues. This CDR3 is CASSLERETSGANVLTF. The CDR3 DNA follows: TGTGCTAGCAGCTTAGAGCGGGAGACCTCTGGGGCCAACGTCCTGACTTTC.

The chain employs TRBV7-6 and TRBJ2-1; a weak D match, TRBD1 (6 bases). Trimming cost V 5 bases and J 5 bases, with 13 bases left between them. Germline CDR1 SGHVS, CDR2 FNYEAQ. The CDR3 is 14 residues long. CDR3: CASSPGDMHNEQFF. The CDR3 region has the DNA TGTGCCAGCAGCCCAGGGGACATGCACAATGAGCAGTTCTTC.

The chain employs TRBV12-3 or TRBV12-4 and TRBJ2-2; D is perhaps TRBD1 or TRBD2 (5 bases each). The V and J ends lost 6 bases and 4 bases respectively, with 18 bases between them. The CDR3 loop spans 16 amino acids. CDR3 sequence reads: CASSPSGGEVTGELFF. The CDR3 DNA reads TGTGCCAGCAGCCCTAGTGGGGGAGAGGTCACCGGGGAGCTGTTTTTT.

In the case of this clonotype: A much larger clone is a single base away; this may be a read error. J is TRBJ2-7 and V is TRBV12-3 or TRBV12-4; weak D call: TRBD1 (6 bases). CDR3 length equals 14 residues. CDR3 residues: CASSVTGGSNEQNF. In nucleotides, the CDR3 is TGTGCCAGCAGTGTGACAGGCGGAAGCAACGAGCAGAACTTC.

This clonotype was seen more than once but under ten times. The chain is built from TRBV6-1 and TRBJ1-3; weak D call: TRBD1 (6 bases). The V gene lost 4 bases and the J gene lost 1 base, with 14 bases spanning the gap. The CDR3 is 16 residues long. Germline CDR1 is MNHNS and CDR2 is SASEGT. For the CDR3, the DNA is TGTGCCAGCAGTGTCCTTGGGGGGACATCTGGAAACACCATATATTTT. It is translated as CASSVLGGTSGNTIYF.

V gene TRBV6-2 or TRBV6-3 combines with J gene TRBJ2-1; D unresolved. V lost 6 bases and J 14 bases, leaving 14 bases between the germline ends. The CDR3 spans 11 residues. Germline CDR1 is MNHEY and CDR2 is SVGEGT. In nucleotides, the CDR3 is TGTGCCAGCAGCCGACCCCCGTTTAAGTTCTTC. Translation gives CASSRPPFKFF.

This clonotype was detected ten times or more. The CDR3 protein is CASSPNGSGETQYF. The CDR3 nucleotides are TGTGCCAGCAGTCCAAACGGGTCTGGGGAGACCCAGTACTTC. V and J are TRBV12-3 or TRBV12-4 and TRBJ2-5; the D is unclear. There are 14 residues in the CDR3. Between the trimmed V and J ends, which lost 5 bases and 5 bases, there was a span of 15 bases.

This chain joins TRBV30 and TRBJ2-7; maybe TRBD2 (6 bases). V lost 0 bases and J 5 bases, leaving 8 bases between the germline ends. CDR1 and CDR2 from the germline V gene are GTSNPN and SVGIG (reference sequence). The CDR3 totals 12 residues. CDR3: CAWSVSGDEQYF. The CDR3, as DNA: TGTGCCTGGAGTGTATCGGGGGACGAGCAGTACTTC.

This clonotype was counted between two and nine times. The chain combines TRBV12-3 or TRBV12-4 with TRBJ2-2; no definite D call. The CDR3 sequence is 14 residues long. V was clipped by 6 bases and J by 6 bases, with 14 bases between them. The CDR3 coding sequence is TGTGCCAGCAGCCCCATTACCTCGGCCGGGGAGCTGTTTTTT. Its protein product is CASSPITSAGELFF.

The chain joins TRBV29-1 to TRBJ1-2; 11 bases match TRBD1. Trimming took 7 bases from V and 4 from J; bases not matched to a gene: 5. The CDR3 sequence is 13 residues long. Germline CDR1 is SQVTM and CDR2 is ANQGSEA. CDR3 sequence: CSAPGTGGYGYTF. The CDR3 DNA reads as TGCAGCGCTCCCGGGACAGGGGGCTATGGCTACACCTTC.

This clonotype has only a few counts. The chain links TRBV25-1 to TRBJ2-7; TRBD2 matches 15 bases. V was pared by 6 bases and J by 1 base, with 7 bases of the junction left unmatched. Germline CDR1 and CDR2: MGHDK and SYGVNS. This CDR3 is built from 17 residues. The CDR3 nucleotides are TGTGCCAGCAGCCCCCCGGGACTAGCGGGAGGATCCTACGAGCAGTACTTC. Translating gives CASSPPGLAGGSYEQYF.

This chain uses TRBV6-1 with TRBJ2-7; 10 bases match TRBD2. J gave up 1 base and V 6 bases, and 6 bases lay outside the gene matches. Germline V gene sequence: CDR1 MNHNS, CDR2 SASEGT. The CDR3 totals 15 residues. For the CDR3, the DNA is TGTGCCAGCAGCCCACTAGCGGGGCTATCCTACGAGCAGTACTTC. It specifies CASSPLAGLSYEQYF.

Ten or more counts support this clonotype. The J gene is TRBJ2-3, the V gene TRBV9, with D uncertain. This CDR3 comprises 14 residues. Germline CDR1 reads SGDLS; CDR2 reads YYNGEE. V shed 2 bases and J shed 1 base, with 8 bases lying between them. The CDR3 coding sequence is TGTGCCAGCAGCGTCGGCAGCCGCACAGATACGCAGTATTTT. Amino acids: CASSVGSRTDTQYF.

This clonotype was seen only a few times. The conserved phenylalanine or tryptophan normally closing the CDR3 is absent here, so this likely arose from a read error. V gene TRBV27 combines with J gene TRBJ1-2, with 8 nucleotides matching TRBD1. Trimming at V came to 6 bases and at J to 3 bases, leaving 6 bases not matched to a gene. The CDR3 has 14 amino acids. The germline V gene encodes CDR1 MNHEY and CDR2 SMNVEV (reference sequence). CDR3 DNA sequence: TGTGCCAGCAGCGCACAGGGGGGATACTATGGCTACACCTGC. Translating it yields CASSAQGGYYGYTC.

This clonotype showed up many times. The rearrangement uses TRBV2 and TRBJ2-1; D call uncertain. The CDR3 loop spans 12 amino acids. V lost 7 bases, J lost 0 bases, and 4 bases lay in between. Per the germline V gene, CDR1 is SNHLY and CDR2 is FYNNEI. The CDR3 region is CASTSSYNEQFF. The CDR3 nucleotides are TGTGCCAGCACGAGCTCCTACAATGAGCAGTTCTTC.

This clonotype has more than one count but fewer than ten. The chain is built from TRBV28 and TRBJ2-7; D ambiguous. Trimming took 8 bases from V and 0 from J, leaving 11 bases between them. The germline gives CDR1 MDHEN, CDR2 SYDVKM. The CDR3 totals 13 residues. The CDR3, as DNA: TGTGCCAGCGGCTGGGGAAGCTCCTACGAGCAGTACTTC. It specifies CASGWGSSYEQYF. Full variable domain (missing parts from reference TRBV28 and TRBJ2-7): DVKVTQSSRYLVKRTGEKVFLECVQDMDHENMFWYRQDPGLGLRLIYFSYDVKMKEKGDIPEGYSVSREKKERFSLILESASTNQTSMYLCASGWGSSYEQYFGPGTRLTVT.

This clonotype was counted between two and nine times. This sequence joins TRBV6-5 and TRBJ1-1; D call uncertain. The V gene lost 0 bases and the J gene lost 5 bases, with 13 bases spanning the gap. CDR1 MNHEY and CDR2 SVGAGI come from the germline V gene. The CDR3 totals 15 residues. CDR3 DNA sequence: TGTGCCAGCAGTTACTCGATGGGGTCAGTAACTGAAGCTTTCTTT. Translated, it gives CASSYSMGSVTEAFF.

This clonotype was recorded at least ten times. The chain has TRBV24-1 and TRBJ2-3; D tentatively reads TRBD1 or TRBD2 (5 bases each). V was cut by 4 bases and J by 3 bases, with 16 bases left in between. CDR1 is KGHDR and CDR2 is SFDVKD in the germline V gene. The length of the CDR3 is 16 residues. CDR3 nucleotide sequence: TGTGCCACCAGTGAAGCCTTTCGTGAGGGGACAGATACGCAGTATTTT. Its translation: CATSEAFREGTDTQYF.